This TCR beta chain originates from a study of untreated major depressive disorder. Notes on the study in general: TRBV05-01 (Vbeta 5.1) usage was higher in CD4+ T cells of depressed patients than controls.

Patients scored at least 18 on the Hamilton Depression Scale with DSM-IV major depression. From thawed PBMCs, CD4+ T cells were purified by negative selection. A word on this clone: Its antigen is still unknown.

CDR1 and CDR2 (germline): SGDLS, YYNGEE. Trimming took off 0 bases at V and 0 bases at J, with 9 bases between the two ends. The CDR3 is 16 amino acids. Sequencing used immunoSEQ multiplex PCR; TCRdb keeps in-frame clones, though not all of them. The sample shows about 19,000 clones, roughly 90% of them seen only once. The sequence came from a woman aged 40 to 55 with major depressive disorder. The rearrangement uses TRBV9 and TRBJ2-2; D not resolved. Sequencing was performed on CD4+ T cells from PBMCs. The CDR3 nucleotides read TGTGCCAGCAGCGTAGAGGGTCAGTCGAACACCGGGGAGCTGTTTTTT. Translating it yields CASSVEGQSNTGELFF.